The 7 T cell receptor beta chains below all came from one sample that was sequenced in a study of blood T cell repertoires in COVID-19. Generated by immunoSEQ multiplex PCR, the TCRdb table keeps only in-frame clones and is missing some. The repertoire has just over 300,000 clones, roughly 85% of them found once; the top ten carry roughly 2.2%. The source material was PBMCs or T cells enriched from blood (not recorded which). These receptors were obtained from a man between 25 and 39 years old who had recovered from COVID-19.

The rearrangement joins TRBV2 to TRBJ2-5; 8 nucleotides line up with TRBD2. The CDR3 has 15 residues. Germline-derived CDR1 and CDR2 are SNHLY and FYNNEI. With 1 base clipped from V and 4 bases from J, the junction kept 5 bases outside the gene matches. The CDR3 DNA reads TGTGCCAGCAGTGAAGTTGGGACTAGTATAGAGACCCAGTACTTC. Protein sequence: CASSEVGTSIETQYF.

This chain links TRBV4-1 with TRBJ1-1, with TRBD1 as a possible D gene (5 bases). The length of the CDR3 is 16 residues. The V end was cut by 0 bases, the J end by 4 bases, with 15 bases between. CDR1 MGHRA and CDR2 YSYEKL come from the germline V gene. CDR3 nucleotide sequence: TGCGCCAGCAGCCAAGATGGGGGGGTTGGGGGCACTGAAGCTTTCTTT. This translates into CASSQDGGVGGTEAFF.

This clone was seen a handful of times. This chain links TRBV4-1 with TRBJ1-3; D is unclear. Germline assignment: CDR1 MGHRA and CDR2 YSYEKL. V shed 0 bases and J shed 5 bases, with 8 bases lying between them. CDR3 size: 14 residues. CDR3 nucleotide sequence: TGCGCCAGCAGCCAAGATGCGGCTCGAAACACCATATATTTT. Translated, it gives CASSQDAARNTIYF.

The chain links TRBV4-1 to TRBJ1-1; TRBD1 matches 9 bases. This CDR3 region has 15 residues. CDR1 and CDR2 from the germline V gene are MGHRA and YSYEKL. V lost 4 bases to trimming and J lost 4 bases; unmatched junction nucleotides: 7. As DNA, the CDR3 is TGCGCCAGCAGCCCAACGACAGGGGGGGGCACTGAAGCTTTCTTT. The encoded protein is CASSPTTGGGTEAFF.

A few counts support this clone. The chain combines TRBV6-1 with TRBJ1-1; no clear D gene. The CDR3 spans 14 residues. Trimming removed 2 bases from V and 0 bases from J, with 7 bases in between. Germline CDR1 is MNHNS and CDR2 is SASEGT. The CDR3, as DNA: TGTGCCAGCAGTGAAAATGTAGTGAACACTGAAGCTTTCTTT. Protein sequence: CASSENVVNTEAFF.

This clone was found once. This sequence joins TRBV18 and TRBJ1-5, with 7 bases lining up with TRBD1. Per germline, CDR1 KGHSH and CDR2 LQKENI. The CDR3 runs to 13 residues. V gave up 3 bases and J gave up 9 bases; unmatched junction bases: 5. The CDR3, as DNA: TGTGCCAGCTCACCGGCAGGGGGTTGGCCCCAGCATTTT. Encoded protein: CASSPAGGWPQHF.

The rearrangement joins TRBV9 to TRBJ2-3, with TRBD1 as a possible D gene (5 bases). Germline CDR1 reads SGDLS; CDR2 reads YYNGEE. V lost 7 bases and J 4 bases, leaving 19 bases between the germline ends. The CDR3 contains 15 residues. This CDR3 reads CASQRGNYDADTQYF. CDR3 in DNA: TGTGCCAGCCAAAGGGGTAATTACGATGCAGATACGCAGTATTTT.